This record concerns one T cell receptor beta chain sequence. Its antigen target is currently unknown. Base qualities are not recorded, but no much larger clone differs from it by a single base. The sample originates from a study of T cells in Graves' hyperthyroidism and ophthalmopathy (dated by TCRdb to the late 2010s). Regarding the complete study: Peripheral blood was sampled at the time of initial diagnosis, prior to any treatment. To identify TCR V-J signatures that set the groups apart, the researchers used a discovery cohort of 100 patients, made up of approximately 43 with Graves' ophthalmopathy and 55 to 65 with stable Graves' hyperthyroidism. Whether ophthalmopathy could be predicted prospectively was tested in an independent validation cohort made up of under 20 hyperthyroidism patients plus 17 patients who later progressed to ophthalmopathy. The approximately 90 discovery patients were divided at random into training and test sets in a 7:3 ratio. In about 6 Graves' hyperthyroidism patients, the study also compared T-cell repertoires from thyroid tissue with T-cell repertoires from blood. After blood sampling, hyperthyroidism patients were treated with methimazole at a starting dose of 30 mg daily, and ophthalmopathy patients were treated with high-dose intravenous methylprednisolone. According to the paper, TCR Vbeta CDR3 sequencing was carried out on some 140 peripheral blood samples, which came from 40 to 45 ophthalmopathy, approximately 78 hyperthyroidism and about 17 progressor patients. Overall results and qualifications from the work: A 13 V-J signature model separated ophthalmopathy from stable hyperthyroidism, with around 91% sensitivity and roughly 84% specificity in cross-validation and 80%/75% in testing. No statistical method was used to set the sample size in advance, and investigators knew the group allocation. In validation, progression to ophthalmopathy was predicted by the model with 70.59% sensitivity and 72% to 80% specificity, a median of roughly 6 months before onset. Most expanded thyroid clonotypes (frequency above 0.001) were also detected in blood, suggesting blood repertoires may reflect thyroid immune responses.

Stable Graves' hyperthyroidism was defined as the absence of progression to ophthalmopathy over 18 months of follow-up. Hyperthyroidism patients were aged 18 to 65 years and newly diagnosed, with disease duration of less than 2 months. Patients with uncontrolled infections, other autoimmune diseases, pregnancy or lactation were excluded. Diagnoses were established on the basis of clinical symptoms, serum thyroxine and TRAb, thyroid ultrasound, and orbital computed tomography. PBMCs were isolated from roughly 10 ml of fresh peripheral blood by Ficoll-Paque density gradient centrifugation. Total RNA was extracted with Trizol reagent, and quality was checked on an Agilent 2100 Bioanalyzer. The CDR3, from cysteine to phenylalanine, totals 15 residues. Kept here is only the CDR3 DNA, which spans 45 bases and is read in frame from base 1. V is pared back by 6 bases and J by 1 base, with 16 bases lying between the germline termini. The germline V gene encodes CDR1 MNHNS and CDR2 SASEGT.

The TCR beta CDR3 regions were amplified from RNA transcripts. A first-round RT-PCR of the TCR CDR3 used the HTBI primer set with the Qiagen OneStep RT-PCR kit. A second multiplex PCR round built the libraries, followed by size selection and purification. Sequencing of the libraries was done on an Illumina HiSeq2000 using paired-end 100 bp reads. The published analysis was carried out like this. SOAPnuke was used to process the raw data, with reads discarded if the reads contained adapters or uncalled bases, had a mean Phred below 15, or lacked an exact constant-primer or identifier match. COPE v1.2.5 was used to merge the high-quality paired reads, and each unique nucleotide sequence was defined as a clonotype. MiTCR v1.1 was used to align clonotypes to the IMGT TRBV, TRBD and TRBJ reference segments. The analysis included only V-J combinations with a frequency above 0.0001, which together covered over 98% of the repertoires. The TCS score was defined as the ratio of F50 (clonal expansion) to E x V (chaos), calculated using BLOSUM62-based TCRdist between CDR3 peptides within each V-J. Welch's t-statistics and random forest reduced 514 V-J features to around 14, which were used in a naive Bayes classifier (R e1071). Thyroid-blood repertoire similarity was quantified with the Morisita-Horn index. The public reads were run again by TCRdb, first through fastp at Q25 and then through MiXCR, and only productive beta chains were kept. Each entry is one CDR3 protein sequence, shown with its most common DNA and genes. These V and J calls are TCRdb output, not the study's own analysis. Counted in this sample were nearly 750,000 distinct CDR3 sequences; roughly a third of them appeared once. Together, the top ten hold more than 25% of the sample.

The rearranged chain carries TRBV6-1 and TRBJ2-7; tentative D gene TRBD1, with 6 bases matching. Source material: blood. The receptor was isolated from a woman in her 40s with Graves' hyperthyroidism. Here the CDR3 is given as CASSQALDSSYEQYF. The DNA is TGTGCCAGCAGCCAAGCCCTGGACAGTTCCTACGAGCAGTACTTC.